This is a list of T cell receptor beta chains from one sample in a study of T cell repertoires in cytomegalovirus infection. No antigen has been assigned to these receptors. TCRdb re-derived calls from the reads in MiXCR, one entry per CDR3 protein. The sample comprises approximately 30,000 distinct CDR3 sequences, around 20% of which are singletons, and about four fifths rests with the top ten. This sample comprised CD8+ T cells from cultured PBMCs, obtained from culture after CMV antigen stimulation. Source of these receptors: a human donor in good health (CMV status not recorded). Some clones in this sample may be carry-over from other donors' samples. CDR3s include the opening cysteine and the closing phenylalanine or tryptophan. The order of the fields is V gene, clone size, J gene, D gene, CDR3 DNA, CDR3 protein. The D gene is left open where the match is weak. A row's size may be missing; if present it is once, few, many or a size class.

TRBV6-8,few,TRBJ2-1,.,TGTGCCAGCACAAGGAGACGCCATGAGCAGTTCTTC,CASTRRRHEQFF
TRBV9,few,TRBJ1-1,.,TGTGCCAGCAGCGCGGGAGGACATTCAAACACTGAAGCTTTCTTT,CASSAGGHSNTEAFF
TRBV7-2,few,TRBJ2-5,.,TGTGCCAGCAGCTTAAACGCGAGACAAGAGACCCAGTACTTC,CASSLNARQETQYF
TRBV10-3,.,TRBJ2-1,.,TGTGCCATCAGTGAGTCCGGCAACTCCTACAATGAGCAGTTCTTC,CAISESGNSYNEQFF
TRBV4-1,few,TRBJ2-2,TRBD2,TGCGCCAGCAGCCAAGATGAGTCGGGGGGGGCCGGGGAGCTGTTTTTT,CASSQDESGGAGELFF
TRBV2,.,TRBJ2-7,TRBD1,TGTGCCAGCAAAATGACCCCCGGGACAGCAGTCTACGAGCAGTACTTC,CASKMTPGTAVYEQYF
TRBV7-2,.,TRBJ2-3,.,TGTGCCAGCAGCTTAGCGATAGGGATACTTGATTCTAGCACAGATACGCAGTATTTT,CASSLAIGILDSSTDTQYF
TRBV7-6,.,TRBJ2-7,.,TGTGCCAGCAGCTTACGGGAACAGGGCGAGCAGTACTTC,CASSLREQGEQYF
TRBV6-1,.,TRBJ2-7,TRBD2,TGTGCCAGCAGTGAAGTGGCGGGAGAGGATAACGAGCAGTACTTC,CASSEVAGEDNEQYF
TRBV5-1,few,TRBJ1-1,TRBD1,TGCGCCAGCAGCTCGGGTCACAGGGGGCGCGCCGACACTGAAGCTTTCTTT,CASSSGHRGRADTEAFF
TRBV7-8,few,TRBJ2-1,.,TGTGCCAGCAGCCCACAGGACAGCTACAATGAGCAGTTCTTC,CASSPQDSYNEQFF
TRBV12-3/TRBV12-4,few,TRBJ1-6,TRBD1,TGTGCCAGCAGTTCAGGGGGTAGTTATTCACCCCTCCACTTT,CASSSGGSYSPLHF
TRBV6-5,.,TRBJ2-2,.,TGTGCCAGCAGTCCGATCCGGACAGCTCAGAACACCGGGGAGCTGTTTTTT,CASSPIRTAQNTGELFF
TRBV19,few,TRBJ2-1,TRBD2,TGTGCCAGTAGTGAAGGGGGACTAGCGCTAGTTGGGAATGAGCAGTTCTTC,CASSEGGLALVGNEQFF
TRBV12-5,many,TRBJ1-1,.,TGTGCTAGTGGTCCCGACCTGAACACTGAAGCTTTCTTT,CASGPDLNTEAFF
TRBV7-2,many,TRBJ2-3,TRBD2,TGTGCCAGCAGCTCAATAGGATGGGGGCGGGGGGGCCAAACCAGGGCAGATACGCAGTATTTT,CASSSIGWGRGGQTRADTQYF
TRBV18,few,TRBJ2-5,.,TGTGCCAGCTCGCACACCGAAGAGACCCAGTACTTC,CASSHTEETQYF
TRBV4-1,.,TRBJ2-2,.,TGCGCCAGCAGCCAACAGGGAGAGATGTACACCGGGGAGCTGTTTTTT,CASSQQGEMYTGELFF
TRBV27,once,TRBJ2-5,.,TGTGCCAGCAGTCCGATCAGGCAAGAGACCCAGTACTTC,CASSPIRQETQYF
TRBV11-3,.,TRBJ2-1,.,TGTGCCAGCAGCTTACCCCCCGGTCCGTTCTTC,CASSLPPGPFF
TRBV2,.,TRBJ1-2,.,TGTGCCAGCATCAGGTGGGAAAAGGATGGCTACACCTTC,CASIRWEKDGYTF
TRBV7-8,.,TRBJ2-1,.,TGTGCCAGCAGCCAGGGACCCGCGGAGAATGAGCAGTTCTTC,CASSQGPAENEQFF
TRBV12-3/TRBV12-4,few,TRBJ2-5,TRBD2,TGTGCCAGCAGTTTAGGAGCGGGGGGGCAGGGGACCCAGTACTTC,CASSLGAGGQGTQYF
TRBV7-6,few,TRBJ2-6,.,TGTGCCAGCAGCTTAAATAAGGGATCAGGGGCCAACGTCCTGACTTTC,CASSLNKGSGANVLTF